These T cell receptor beta chains were read from a single sample in a study of cytomegalovirus exposure and HLA in healthy donors. The repertoire was sequenced with immunoSEQ multiplex PCR; TCRdb's copy has only in-frame clones and lacks some. The data hold about 160,000 clones, with about 75% observed a single time. Sequences were obtained from PBMCs. The source of these receptors is a man aged 18-30 years in good health and CMV-seronegative. Each CDR3 is given with its conserved first and last residue. A D gene is named only where the DNA matches it firmly. Not every row has a clone size; where given, it reads once, few, many or a size class.

j_call | d_call | clone_size | v_call | cdr3_aa | cdr3_nt
TRBJ2-3 | - | - | TRBV18 | CASSPVPTSTDTQYF | TGTGCCAGCTCCCCTGTACCCACAAGCACAGATACGCAGTATTTT
TRBJ2-2 | - | once | TRBV6-5 | CASSYPDTGELFF | TGTGCCAGCAGTTACCCCGACACCGGGGAGCTGTTTTTT
TRBJ2-3 | - | - | TRBV27 | CASSTRHVADTQYF | TGTGCCAGCAGTACCCGCCATGTCGCGGATACGCAGTATTTT
TRBJ1-1 | - | once | TRBV11-3 | CASSWGGETEAFF | TGTGCCAGCAGCTGGGGGGGGGAAACTGAAGCTTTCTTT
TRBJ1-4 | - | - | TRBV7-9 | CASSRTNENEKLFF | TGTGCCAGCAGCCGGACAAACGAAAATGAAAAACTGTTTTTT
TRBJ2-1 | TRBD2 | - | TRBV29-1 | CSGRLADYNEQFF | TGCAGCGGCAGACTAGCGGACTACAATGAGCAGTTCTTC
TRBJ1-1 | - | few | TRBV5-1 | CASSLDAGASGAFF | TGCGCCAGCAGCTTGGACGCTGGCGCCTCGGGTGCTTTCTTT
TRBJ2-1 | - | - | TRBV6-4 | CASSAGDWNEQFF | TGTGCCAGCAGTGCAGGGGATTGGAATGAGCAGTTCTTC
TRBJ2-1 | TRBD1 | - | TRBV28 | CASSSPTGQASYNEQFF | TGTGCCAGCAGTTCCCCAACGGGACAGGCCTCCTACAATGAGCAGTTCTTC
TRBJ2-1 | - | - | TRBV19 | CASTHGQGHAYNEQFF | TGTGCCAGTACCCATGGTCAGGGCCACGCCTACAATGAGCAGTTCTTC
TRBJ2-1 | TRBD2 | once | TRBV5-6 | CASSLLTSGSPNEQFF | TGTGCCAGCAGCTTGTTAACTAGCGGGAGTCCCAATGAGCAGTTCTTC
TRBJ2-5 | TRBD1 | once | TRBV9 | CASSGRQGNWEETQYF | TGTGCCAGCAGCGGCCGACAGGGGAACTGGGAAGAGACCCAGTACTTC
TRBJ2-7 | - | - | TRBV19 | CATHSKSEQYF | TGTGCCACTCACTCGAAGAGCGAGCAGTACTTC
TRBJ2-1 | TRBD2 | - | TRBV9 | CASSLGTSGYNEQFF | TGTGCCAGCAGCCTCGGGACTAGCGGTTACAATGAGCAGTTCTTC
TRBJ2-2 | - | - | TRBV7-9 | CASSPVRGYGTGELFF | TGTGCCAGCAGTCCTGTGCGGGGATACGGCACCGGGGAGCTGTTTTTT
TRBJ1-1 | - | - | TRBV9 | CASSPDSNTEAFF | TGTGCCAGCAGCCCAGACAGTAACACTGAAGCTTTCTTT
TRBJ2-1 | - | - | TRBV21-1 | CASSRGLAVLPSKGNEQFF | TGTGCCAGCAGCCGCGGACTAGCGGTCCTCCCATCCAAGGGGAATGAGCAGTTCTTC
TRBJ2-7 | - | - | TRBV6-1 | CASSEGPGLDEQYF | TGTGCCAGCAGTGAAGGCCCCGGCCTAGACGAGCAGTACTTC
TRBJ1-1 | TRBD1 | - | TRBV2 | CASSARTGGTEAFF | TGTGCCAGCAGTGCCAGGACAGGGGGCACTGAAGCTTTCTTT
TRBJ2-1 | - | - | TRBV5-1 | CASSLDRGGERQFF | TGCGCCAGCAGCTTGGACAGGGGGGGGGAGCGGCAGTTCTTC
TRBJ2-6 | - | few | TRBV11-2 | CASSSLTGGANVLTF | TGTGCCAGCAGCTCACTGACAGGAGGGGCCAACGTCCTGACTTTC
TRBJ2-7 | TRBD2 | - | TRBV7-9 | CASSSSGRASYEQYF | TGTGCCAGCAGCTCGAGCGGGAGGGCCTCCTACGAGCAGTACTTC
TRBJ2-7 | - | few | TRBV6-5 | CASSRGLYSEQYF | TGTGCCAGCAGTCGCGGACTATACTCCGAGCAGTACTTC
TRBJ2-7 | TRBD1 | - | TRBV6-6 | CASSYWGQEVHEQYF | TGTGCCAGCAGTTACTGGGGACAGGAGGTACACGAGCAGTACTTC
TRBJ2-7 | TRBD2 | - | TRBV5-1 | CASSLHLSGGAYEQYF | TGCGCCAGCAGCCTCCACCTAAGCGGGGGGGCCTACGAGCAGTACTTC
TRBJ2-7 | TRBD1 | - | TRBV6-5 | CASNKGQGYSYEQYF | TGTGCCAGCAATAAAGGACAGGGCTATTCCTACGAGCAGTACTTC
TRBJ2-5 | - | once | TRBV5-1 | CASSFLGGSQETQYF | TGCGCCAGCAGCTTCTTGGGCGGGTCCCAAGAGACCCAGTACTTC
TRBJ2-7 | TRBD2 | - | TRBV7-9 | CASSPGTSGYEQYF | TGTGCCAGCAGCCCCGGGACTAGCGGCTACGAGCAGTACTTC
TRBJ2-1 | - | - | TRBV19 | CASSSNQGNEQFF | TGTGCCAGTAGTAGCAACCAGGGCAATGAGCAGTTCTTC
TRBJ2-4 | TRBD1 | - | TRBV5-4 | CASSLARTGGKNIQYF | TGTGCCAGCAGCTTGGCCCGGACAGGCGGGAAAAACATTCAGTACTTC
TRBJ2-1 | - | - | TRBV7-8 | CASALSYSSYNEQFF | TGTGCCAGCGCCTTGTCGTACAGCTCCTACAATGAGCAGTTCTTC
TRBJ1-5 | TRBD1 | - | TRBV15 | CATSREGQGANQPQHF | TGTGCCACCAGCAGAGAGGGACAGGGGGCGAATCAGCCCCAGCATTTT
TRBJ1-3 | TRBD1 | - | TRBV5-1 | CASSLDGTVSGNTIYF | TGCGCCAGCAGCTTGGATGGGACAGTCTCTGGAAACACCATATATTTT
TRBJ2-6 | - | - | TRBV9 | CASSVEAPGANVLTF | TGTGCCAGCAGCGTAGAAGCTCCTGGGGCCAACGTCCTGACTTTC
TRBJ2-3 | TRBD2 | - | TRBV19 | CASSIVAKRGADTQYF | TGTGCCAGTAGTATAGTAGCGAAGCGGGGGGCAGATACGCAGTATTTT
TRBJ2-7 | TRBD2 | - | TRBV11-2 | CASSSVSGRSYEQYF | TGTGCCAGCAGCTCCGTTAGCGGGAGGTCCTACGAGCAGTACTTC
TRBJ2-3 | TRBD2 | - | TRBV27 | CASSPVAGSTDTQYF | TGTGCCAGCAGTCCAGTAGCGGGGAGCACAGATACGCAGTATTTT
TRBJ2-3 | TRBD2 | - | TRBV30 | CAWSPPGLAPDTQYF | TGTGCCTGGAGTCCTCCGGGACTAGCGCCAGATACGCAGTATTTT
TRBJ2-7 | - | - | TRBV5-6 | CASSSGDSYEQYF | TGTGCCAGCAGTTCGGGGGACTCCTACGAGCAGTACTTC
TRBJ2-3 | - | - | TRBV7-2 | CASSAQGHGTDTQYF | TGTGCCAGCAGCGCACAGGGCCACGGCACAGATACGCAGTATTTT